This TCR beta chain stems from a study of blood T cell repertoires in COVID-19. Germline V gene data show CDR1 as SEHNR and CDR2 as FQNEAQ (reference sequence). CDR3 size: 15 residues. The V and J ends lost 5 bases and 0 bases respectively, with 11 bases between them. Method: immunoSEQ multiplex PCR; TCRdb's copy keeps in-frame clones and lacks some. The table includes about 200,000 clones, 80% detected once. This chain links TRBV7-9 with TRBJ1-5; no firm D call. This receptor was identified in a man aged 55 to 70 with acute or convalescent COVID-19. The sequencing sample was made of peripheral blood. This CDR3 reads CASSPLSGSNQPQHF. CDR3 coding DNA: TGTGCCAGCAGCCCCCTGAGTGGTAGCAATCAGCCCCAGCATTTT.